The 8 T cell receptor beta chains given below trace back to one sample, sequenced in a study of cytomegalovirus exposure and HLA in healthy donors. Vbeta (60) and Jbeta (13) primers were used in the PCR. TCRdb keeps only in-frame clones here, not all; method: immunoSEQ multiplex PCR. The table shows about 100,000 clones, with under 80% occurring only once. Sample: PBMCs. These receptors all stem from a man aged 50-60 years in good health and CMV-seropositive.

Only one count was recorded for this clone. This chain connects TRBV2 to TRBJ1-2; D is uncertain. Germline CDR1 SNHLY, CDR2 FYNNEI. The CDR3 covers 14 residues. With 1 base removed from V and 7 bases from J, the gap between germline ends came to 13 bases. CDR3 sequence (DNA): TGTGCCAGCAGTGAAGAGCTCGGGGTAGGTGGCTACACCTTC. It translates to CASSEELGVGGYTF.

For the CDR3, the DNA is TGTGCCAGCAGCGTCAGGGGTTCTAGGGAGGAGACCCAGTACTTC. Protein: CASSVRGSREETQYF. This chain connects TRBV2 to TRBJ2-5; tentative D call: TRBD1 (6 bases). CDR3 length equals 15 residues. Germline V gives CDR1 SNHLY, CDR2 FYNNEI. Trimming stripped 6 bases from V and 5 bases from J, with 19 bases between.

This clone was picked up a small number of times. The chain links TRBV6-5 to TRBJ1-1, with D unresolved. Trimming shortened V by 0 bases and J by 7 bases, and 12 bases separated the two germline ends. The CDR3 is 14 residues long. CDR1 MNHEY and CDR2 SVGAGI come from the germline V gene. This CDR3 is CASSYSRSTDEAFF. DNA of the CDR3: TGTGCCAGCAGTTACTCGAGGTCAACGGATGAAGCTTTCTTT.

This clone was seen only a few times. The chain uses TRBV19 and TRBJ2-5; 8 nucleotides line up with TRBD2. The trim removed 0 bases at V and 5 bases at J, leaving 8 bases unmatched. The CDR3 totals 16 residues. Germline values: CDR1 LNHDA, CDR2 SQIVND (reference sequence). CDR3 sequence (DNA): TGTGCCAGTAGTATAGATGGCGGGGGGTCCCCGGAGACCCAGTACTTC. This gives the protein CASSIDGGGSPETQYF.

Written as DNA, the CDR3 is TGTGCCAGCGGGGGGGGGACCTACGAGCAGTACTTC. This sequence encodes CASGGGTYEQYF. V gene TRBV10-3 combines with J gene TRBJ2-7, with 9 bases that match TRBD2. This CDR3 is 12 amino acids long. V dropped 10 bases and J dropped 2; count of bases not matched to a gene: 3. Germline V gene lookup returns CDR1 ENHRY and CDR2 SYGVKD.

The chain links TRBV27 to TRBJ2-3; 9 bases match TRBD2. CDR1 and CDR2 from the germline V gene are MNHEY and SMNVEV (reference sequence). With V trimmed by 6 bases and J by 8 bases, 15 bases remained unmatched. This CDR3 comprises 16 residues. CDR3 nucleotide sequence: TGTGCCAGCAGAACCCAAGTGGCTAGCGGGGCCAGTACGCAGTATTTT. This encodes CASRTQVASGASTQYF.

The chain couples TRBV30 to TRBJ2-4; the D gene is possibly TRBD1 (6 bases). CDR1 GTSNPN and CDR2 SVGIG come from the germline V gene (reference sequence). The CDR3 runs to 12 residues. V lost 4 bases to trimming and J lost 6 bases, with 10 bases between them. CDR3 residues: CAWTGTTNIQYF. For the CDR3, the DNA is TGTGCCTGGACGGGGACAACAAACATTCAGTACTTC.

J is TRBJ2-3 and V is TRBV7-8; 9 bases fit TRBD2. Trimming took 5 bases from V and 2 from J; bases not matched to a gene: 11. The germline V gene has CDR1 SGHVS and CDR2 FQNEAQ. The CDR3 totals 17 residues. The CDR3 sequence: CASSKIVAGGPTDTQYF. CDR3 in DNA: TGTGCCAGCAGCAAGATAGTGGCGGGGGGGCCCACAGATACGCAGTATTTT.